This section outlines one T cell receptor (beta chain) sequence together with its context. The antigen remains undetermined. The V gene's germline CDR1 is MNHNS and CDR2 SASEGT. This CDR3 has 15 residues. The V end lost 1 base, the J end lost 0 bases, and 10 bases lay between the germline ends. This sample is drawn from a study of cytomegalovirus exposure and HLA in healthy donors. About the research overall: Around 87 million unique TCRs, all from HLA-typed donors, were included in an early release of the data. Findings and limits, study-wide: Reportedly, HLA-A and HLA-B alleles of most subjects were accurately predicted from TCR beta.

Both 60 Vbeta primers and 13 Jbeta primers went into the PCR. Sequenced by immunoSEQ multiplex PCR; TCRdb stores in-frame clones only, minus some. Among around 120,000 clones listed, roughly four fifths were seen once. The chain employs TRBV6-1 and TRBJ2-7; no clear D gene. Sequencing was carried out using PBMCs. The receptor's source is a boy between 5 and 17 years old in good health and CMV-seronegative. The CDR3 sequence: CASSEGAESSYEQYF. DNA of the CDR3: TGTGCCAGCAGTGAAGGGGCAGAGAGCTCCTACGAGCAGTACTTC.